This T cell receptor beta chain is drawn from a study of cytomegalovirus exposure and HLA in healthy donors (dated by TCRdb to about 2017). Regarding the research as a whole: According to an earlier analysis of 550 to 750 of the donors, about 170 million T cells yielded over 90 million unique TCR beta sequences and 250 to 350 Gb of sequence data. A later analysis re-examined previously published TCR beta repertoires from several hundred donors and added high-resolution HLA genotyping to investigate patterns of TCR occurrence. Genome-wide SNP genotypes for about 60% of the roughly 700 donors were used in a later genetic analysis, which treated that subset as a discovery cohort. The study aimed to test whether signatures of past pathogen exposure could be identified by cataloging public T cell receptors. The study used immunosequencing to profile the T cell repertoires of several hundred subjects and linked those repertoires to cytomegalovirus serostatus. About 300 gigabases of sequencing data and approximately 84 million unique TCR sequences were included in an early release covering several hundred HLA-typed donors. Because of strong linkage in the cohort, roughly five DR-DQ haplotypes were treated as single units for association and clustering. A separate validation cohort of roughly 120 different subjects was used in addition to the roughly 700-subject first cohort. On average, approximately 250,000 unique TCR beta nucleotide sequences were sequenced per donor among several hundred genotyped donors of the cohort, with around 19% of those sequences being non-productive. To predict cytomegalovirus infection status, the study brought together high-throughput TCR immunosequencing, statistical association of individual TCRs with disease status, and machine learning. To decide whether each TCR beta V gene segment behaved as functional or pseudogenic, an earlier analysis of some 540 of the donors relied on high-throughput TCR beta sequencing. All discovery cohort repertoires had been generated using a single sequencing platform. Class I and class II HLA loci were covered by the typing at four-digit resolution. The number of donors typed differed by locus, with roughly 620-630 for A, B, C, DRB1 and DQB1, 522 for DQA1, about 610 for DPA1, and some 440 for DPB1. Of the 300 to 500 genotyped donors, 65% to 90% were placed in the genetic ancestry cluster associated with self-reported Caucasian donors. In the later analysis, no new phenotypic data were used to find candidate immune exposures; instead, reliance was placed on TCR beta sequences and their occurrence across donors. Alongside the repertoire data, information on donor age, sex, ethnicity and CMV serostatus was compiled. What the work shows at the level of the full study, not this receptor alone: CMV serostatus was the only immune exposure information available for the cohort. In vitro tests confirmed that three of the cytomegalovirus-associated TCR beta chains recognize cytomegalovirus antigens. In a later genetic analysis, fewer N-insertions in productive TCRs were reported among donors in an Asian-associated ancestry cluster than the approximately 670-donor mean. Several of the top co-occurrence clusters appeared to be linked to parvovirus B19, influenza, CMV and Epstein-Barr virus, according to a later analysis. Because HLA typing was missing for some donors at each locus, association tests included only the typed subset. In this cohort, only TCR beta chains were sequenced, and detectable features were limited by the absence of alpha or paired-chain data. Presence/absence analyses assumed roughly uniform sequencing depth across donors, an assumption that may not hold. According to a later analysis, most CMV-associated TCR beta chains appeared to be HLA-restricted, and the HLA associations seemed to be driven largely by CMV exposure. Most TCR sequences were seen in very few donors, while some public TCRs were found in many individuals. A further reported finding was that TCR beta sequences accurately predicted the HLA-A and HLA-B alleles for most subjects in the first cohort. In a later analysis, HLA-associated TCR beta chains showed more clonal expansion and lower generation probabilities than non-associated chains that were equally common. In a later analysis, the rate of TCR association differed among HLA loci, with DRB1 alleles having the most associated TCRs and HLA-C alleles having the fewest. A group of highly shared sequence variants was considered likely to be a technical artifact of the sequencing pipeline. A later genetic analysis associated a missense DCLRE1C variant with V-gene and J-gene trimming of TCR beta chains, and an independent cohort replicated the association. It was suggested by the authors that the approach could potentially be generalized to other disease states and immunological phenotypes. The earlier analysis of approximately 560 of the donors excluded approximately 15 rarely observed V segments, including chromosome 9 orphons, because counts were too low. The study listed around 160 TCR beta chains as associated with cytomegalovirus. In a later analysis, some 17,000 TCR beta sequences were associated with specific HLA alleles at a false discovery rate of 0.05. Correlated functional status among segregating V segments might be attributable to linkage disequilibrium, but an unknown experimental factor could not be ruled out. Strong co-occurrence of HLA alleles, especially DR and DQ, made assigning TCR associations to individual alleles difficult. Some IMGT-functional V segments, including TRBV6-2 and TRBV6-3, could not be told apart with the 87-base-pair reads, so those segments were excluded. In an earlier analysis of 500 to 650 of the donors, most TCR beta V segments appeared in productive rearrangements about 87% or about 30% of the time, broadly matching IMGT annotations. The classifier was reported to diagnose cytomegalovirus status with high specificity and sensitivity in both the original cohort and the validation cohort.

The protocol used for the library was the immunoSEQ multiplex PCR assay. A mixture of 60 forward primers for TCR Vbeta segments and 13 reverse primers for TCR Jbeta segments was used in the multiplex PCR. The CDR3 region of rearranged TCR beta genes was amplified from genomic DNA with a multiplex PCR assay. On the Illumina HiSeq System, the amplified TCR beta libraries were sequenced as 87-base-pair reads. The study's processing was this. A later analysis counted 65 million to 90 million unique TCR beta chains across the 666 repertoires, and around 9.9 million of these chains were shared by at least two donors. To remove PCR and sequencing errors, raw reads were error-corrected and collapsed into unique sequences using a nearest-neighbor algorithm that merged closely related sequences. V, D and J gene segments were assigned by aligning CDR3 sequences to IMGT reference sequences. For a sequence to be retained, at least a six-nucleotide match to both a V gene segment and a J gene segment was required. Rearrangements were called productive when the CDR3 lacked stop codons and stayed in frame with V and J; all others were non-productive. CDR3 was defined by IMGT convention, running from the second conserved V-encoded cysteine to the conserved J-encoded phenylalanine. The earlier analysis of some 550 of the donors excluded any sequence lacking an unambiguous match to a single V gene segment. An earlier analysis of a few hundred of the donors called V segments functional above 56.7% productive rearrangements and segregating when the between-donor standard deviation exceeded 5%. A statistical classification framework was built for diagnosing cytomegalovirus status from the catalog of TCR beta chain sequences. In a later analysis, TCR nucleotide sequences were compared against IMGT/GENE-DB human TR gene sequences so that V and J genes could be assigned. In a later analysis, CDR3 sequences and most-parsimonious VDJ recombination scenarios were assigned using the TCRdist pipeline. In a later analysis, each TCR beta chain was defined by its CDR3 amino acid sequence together with its V-gene family, and reads lacking a unique V-gene family were excluded. In a later analysis, approximately 590 highly shared, low-generation-probability nucleotide sequences were removed to address suspected cross-contamination and a sequencing artifact. In a later analysis, a clonal expansion index for each public chain was calculated from normalized within-repertoire ranks of inferred template counts. In a later analysis, generation probabilities were computed with a VDJ recombination model fitted to out-of-frame rearrangements, and the resulting probabilities were checked against IGoR. Hypergeometric tests were used in a later analysis to score TCR-TCR, TCR-HLA and TCR-CMV co-occurrence, with a repertoire-size bias correction applied to the TCR pairs. A later analysis estimated false discovery rates by permuting HLA or CMV assignments 20 times. In a later analysis, co-occurring TCRs were grouped using DBSCAN, and TCRdist sequence similarity was added for clustering within HLA-allele-positive subsets. Co-occurrence clustering excluded repertoires with fewer than 30,000 or more than 120,000 public chains, plus five with anomalous nucleotide sharing. TCRdb mirrors the immuneACCESS table, restricted to in-frame sequences. Some clones are absent from its copies; in checked studies, under half trace to an unresolved V gene, and the reason for the others is unknown. V and J calls and clone size are as listed in that table; D and trimming were resolved from the DNA. The sample table lists 150,000 to 200,000 clones, over 70% of them with a count of one. Jointly, the top ten make up about 7% of the sample.

The germline V gene supplies CDR1 SGDLS and CDR2 YYNGEE. The cysteine opens and the phenylalanine closes a CDR3 of 13 amino acids. Only CDR3 DNA remains: 39 bases, in frame from the first base. The germline ends are 8 bases apart after V is trimmed by 0 bases and J by 5 bases. A word on this clone: Its antigen remains unidentified. No base quality values were provided; no much bigger clone lies one nucleotide off.

The cohort consisted of some 730 healthy bone marrow donors. All cohort members were sampled while nominally healthy, although unrecorded immune exposures were likely present. The donor was CMV seropositive and belonged to the group of 270 or so seropositive cohort members. Every donor gave a peripheral blood sample, and the peripheral blood mononuclear cells from that sample were used for TCR beta sequencing. Genomic DNA extraction from the blood cell samples was performed with the Qiagen DNeasy Blood Extraction Kit. What was sequenced was PBMCs. The chain joins TRBV9 to TRBJ1-2; matching of 5 bases hints at TRBD1 as the D gene. This clonotype originated in a man aged 25 to 40 in good health and CMV-seropositive. Here the CDR3 is given as CASSVVAGYGYTF. The base sequence is TGTGCCAGCAGCGTAGTCGCAGGGTATGGCTACACCTTC. The reference TRBV9 and TRBJ1-2 proteins fill in what lies around the CDR3, so the full variable domain reads DSGVTQTPKHLITATGQRVTLRCSPRSGDLSVYWYQQSLDQGLQFLIQYYNGEERAKGNILERFSAQQFPDLHSELNLSSLELGDSALYFCASSVVAGYGYTFGSGTRLTVV.